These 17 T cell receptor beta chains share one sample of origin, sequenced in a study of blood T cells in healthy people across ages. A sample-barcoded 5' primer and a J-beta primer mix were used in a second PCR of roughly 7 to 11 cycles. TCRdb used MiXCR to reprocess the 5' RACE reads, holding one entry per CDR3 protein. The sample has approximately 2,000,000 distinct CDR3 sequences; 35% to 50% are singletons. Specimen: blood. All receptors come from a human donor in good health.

The CDR3 loop reads CASTLARVSGANVLTF. The DNA for the CDR3 is TGTGCCAGCACGCTCGCGCGCGTCTCTGGGGCCAACGTCCTGACTTTC. This rearrangement joins TRBV2 to TRBJ2-6; no reliable D call. V was pared by 7 bases and J by 0 bases, with 13 bases between. This CDR3 region has 16 residues. The germline V gene encodes CDR1 SNHLY and CDR2 FYNNEI.

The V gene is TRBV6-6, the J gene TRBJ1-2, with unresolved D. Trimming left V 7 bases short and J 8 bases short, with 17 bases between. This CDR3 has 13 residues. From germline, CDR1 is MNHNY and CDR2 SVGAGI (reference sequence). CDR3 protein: CASNGRLAGGYTF. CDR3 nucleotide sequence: TGTGCCAGCAATGGGCGGTTGGCCGGCGGCTACACCTTC.

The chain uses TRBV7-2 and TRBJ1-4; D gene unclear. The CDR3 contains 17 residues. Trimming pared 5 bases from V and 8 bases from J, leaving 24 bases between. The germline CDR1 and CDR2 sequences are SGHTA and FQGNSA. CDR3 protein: CASSKTMAIRRGEKLFF. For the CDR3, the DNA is TGTGCCAGCAGCAAAACTATGGCCATACGGAGAGGAGAAAAACTGTTTTTT.

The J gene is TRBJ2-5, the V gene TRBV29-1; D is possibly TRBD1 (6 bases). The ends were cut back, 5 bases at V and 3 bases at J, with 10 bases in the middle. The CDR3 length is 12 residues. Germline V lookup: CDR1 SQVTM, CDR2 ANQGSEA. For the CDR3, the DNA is TGCAGCGTTTACAGGGATGAAGAGACCCAGTACTTC. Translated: CSVYRDEETQYF.

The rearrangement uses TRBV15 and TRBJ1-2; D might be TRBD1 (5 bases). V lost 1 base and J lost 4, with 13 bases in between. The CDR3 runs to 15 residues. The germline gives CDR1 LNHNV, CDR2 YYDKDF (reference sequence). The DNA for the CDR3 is TGTGCCACCAGCAGAGGTTCGCCAGGGCCCTATGGCTACACCTTC. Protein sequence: CATSRGSPGPYGYTF.

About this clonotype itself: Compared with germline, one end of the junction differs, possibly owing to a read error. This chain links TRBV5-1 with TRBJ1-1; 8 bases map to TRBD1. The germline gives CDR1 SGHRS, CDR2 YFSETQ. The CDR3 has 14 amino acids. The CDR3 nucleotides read TGCGCCAGCAGCTTCCAACAGGGGGGCACTGAAACTTTCTTT. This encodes CASSFQQGGTETFF.

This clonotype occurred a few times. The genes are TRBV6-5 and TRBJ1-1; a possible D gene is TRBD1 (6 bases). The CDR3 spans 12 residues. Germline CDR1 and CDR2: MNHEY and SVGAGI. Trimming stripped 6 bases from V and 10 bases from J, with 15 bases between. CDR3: CASRGALGVAFF. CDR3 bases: TGTGCCAGCAGGGGGGCGCTGGGCGTAGCTTTCTTT.

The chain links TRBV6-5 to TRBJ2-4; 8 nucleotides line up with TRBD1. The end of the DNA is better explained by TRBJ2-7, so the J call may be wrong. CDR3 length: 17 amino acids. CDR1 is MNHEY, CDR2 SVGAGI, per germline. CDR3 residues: CASSCVSTGDNPYEQYF. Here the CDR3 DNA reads TGTGCCAGCAGTTGCGTATCGACAGGGGACAACCCCTACGAGCAGTACTTC.

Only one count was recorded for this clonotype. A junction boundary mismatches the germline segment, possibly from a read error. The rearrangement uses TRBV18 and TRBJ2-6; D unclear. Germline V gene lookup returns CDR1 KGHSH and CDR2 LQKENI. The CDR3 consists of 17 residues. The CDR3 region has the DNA TGTACCAGCTCACCACGTATTCCCAGCTCTGGGGCCAACGTCCTGACTTTC. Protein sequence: CTSSPRIPSSGANVLTF.

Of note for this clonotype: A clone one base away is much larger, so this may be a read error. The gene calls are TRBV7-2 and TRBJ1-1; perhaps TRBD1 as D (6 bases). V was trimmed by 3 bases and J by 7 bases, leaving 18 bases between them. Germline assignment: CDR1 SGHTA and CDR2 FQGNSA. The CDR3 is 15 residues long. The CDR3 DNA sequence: TGTGCCAGCAGCTTCCAAACAGGGCCGGGCATTGAAGCTTTCTTT. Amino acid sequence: CASSFQTGPGIEAFF.

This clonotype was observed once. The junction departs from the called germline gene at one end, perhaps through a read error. The CDR3 protein is CASSLDGGRVYGQYF. The CDR3 nucleotides are TGCGCCAGCAGCTTGGACGGAGGAAGGGTCTACGGGCAGTACTTC. The chain combines TRBV5-1 with TRBJ2-7, with D possibly TRBD2 on 5 matching bases. This CDR3 spans 15 amino acids. Germline CDR1 is SGHRS and CDR2 is YFSETQ.

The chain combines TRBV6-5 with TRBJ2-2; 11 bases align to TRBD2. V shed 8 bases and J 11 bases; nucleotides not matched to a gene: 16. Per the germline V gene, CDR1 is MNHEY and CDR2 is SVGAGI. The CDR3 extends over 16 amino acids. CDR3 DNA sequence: TGTGCCAGCGCCCCGACTAGCGGGGCGGAATGGGGAGAGCTGTTTTTT. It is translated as CASAPTSGAEWGELFF.

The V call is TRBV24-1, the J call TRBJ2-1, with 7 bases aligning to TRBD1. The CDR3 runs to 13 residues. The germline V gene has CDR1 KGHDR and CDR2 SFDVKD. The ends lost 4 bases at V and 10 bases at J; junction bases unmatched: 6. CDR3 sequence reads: CATSDRRTGEQFF. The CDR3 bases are TGTGCCACCAGTGACCGTCGGACAGGAGAGCAGTTCTTC.

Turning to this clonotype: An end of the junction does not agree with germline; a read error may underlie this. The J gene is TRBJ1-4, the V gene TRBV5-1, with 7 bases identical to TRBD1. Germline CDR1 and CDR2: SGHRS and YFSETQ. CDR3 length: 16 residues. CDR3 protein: CASSETGTATNEKLFF. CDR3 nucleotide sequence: TGTGCCAGCAGCGAGACCGGGACAGCAACTAATGAAAAACTGTTTTTT. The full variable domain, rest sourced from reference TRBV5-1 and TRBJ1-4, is KAGVTQTPRYLIKTRGQQVTLSCSPISGHRSVSWYQQTPGQGLQFLFEYFSETQRNKGNFPGRFSGRQFSNSRSEMNVSTLELGDSALYLCASSETGTATNEKLFFGSGTQLSVL.

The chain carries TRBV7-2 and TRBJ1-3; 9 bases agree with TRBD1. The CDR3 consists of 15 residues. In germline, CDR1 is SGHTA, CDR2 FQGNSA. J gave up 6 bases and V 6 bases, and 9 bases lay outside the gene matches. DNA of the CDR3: TGTGCCAGCAGGCCCGGGACAGGGATAGAAAACACCATATATTTT. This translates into CASRPGTGIENTIYF.

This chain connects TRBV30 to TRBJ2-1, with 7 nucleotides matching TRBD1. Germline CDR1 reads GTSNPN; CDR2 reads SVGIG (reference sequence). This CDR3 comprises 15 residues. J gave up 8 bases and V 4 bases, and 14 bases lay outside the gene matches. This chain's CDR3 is CAWNQGVANPHEQFF. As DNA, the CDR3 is TGTGCCTGGAACCAGGGGGTGGCCAATCCCCATGAGCAGTTCTTC.

This CDR3 is CASSLEGFRADTQYF. The DNA for the CDR3 is TGTGCCAGCAGCTTGGAAGGCTTCAGGGCAGATACGCAGTATTTT. The chain is built from TRBV5-5 and TRBJ2-3; tentative D call: TRBD1 (5 bases). The germline gives CDR1 SGHKS, CDR2 YYEKEE (reference sequence). Trimming shortened V by 0 bases and J by 4 bases, and 12 bases separated the two germline ends. This CDR3 is built from 15 residues.